The 14 T cell receptor delta chains presented below share a single source sample, sequenced in a study of gamma-delta T cells after stem cell transplantation. TCRdb applied CATT to the RT-PCR reads for clone calling. This sample has some 13,000 delta-chain clones, with approximately 32% found just once. Sequencing was performed on gamma-delta T cells. The source is a human donor. It is not recorded whose cells these are; they may come from a transplant donor.

This clone was seen a few times. The chain employs TRAV29/DV5 and TRDJ1; D may be TRDD2 (6 bases). Germline lookup yields CDR1 NSMFDY and CDR2 ISSIKDK. This CDR3 spans 16 amino acids. Trimming shortened V by 0 bases and J by 3 bases, and 18 bases separated the two germline ends. For the CDR3, the DNA is TGTGCAGCAAGCGGGCCTTCCCCTACTACCTCCGATAAACTCATCTTT. Translating gives CAASGPSPTTSDKLIF.

Turning to this clone: At the DNA level, this CDR3 is encoded by other sequences in the same sample as well. This chain links TRDV1 with TRDJ2; 8 bases agree with TRDD3. The J segment lost 14 bases and the V segment lost 0 bases, leaving 20 bases of the junction unmatched. CDR1 is TSWWSYY and CDR2 is QGS in the germline V gene. The CDR3 has 18 amino acids. CDR3 sequence: CALGELAPLLASGGGLFF. CDR3 nucleotide sequence: TGTGCTCTTGGGGAACTCGCCCCCCTTCTGGCTTCTGGGGGAGGGCTCTTCTTT.

This sequence joins TRDV2 and TRDJ3; D might be TRDD3 (5 bases). Trimming took off 3 bases at V and 7 bases at J, with 27 bases between the two ends. CDR3 length: 20 residues. CDR1 is GEAIGNYY, CDR2 EKD, per germline. The chain's CDR3 is CACDPGFGGVGGIDTRQMFF. Here the CDR3 DNA reads TGTGCCTGTGACCCGGGTTTCGGGGGGGTAGGCGGTATCGACACCCGACAGATGTTTTTC.

This clone has a handful of counts. CDR3 sequence (DNA): TGTGCTCTTGGGACCTTCCTACTGGGGGACCGGTACACCGATAAACTCATCTTT. It is translated as CALGTFLLGDRYTDKLIF. The chain couples TRDV1 to TRDJ1; D could derive from TRDD2 or TRDD3 (9 bases each). V shed 5 bases and J shed 0 bases, with 22 bases lying between them. Germline values: CDR1 TSWWSYY, CDR2 QGS. The CDR3 is 18 residues long.

The V call is TRDV1, the J call TRDJ1, with TRDD3 matching over 11 bases. The V gene's germline CDR1 is TSWWSYY and CDR2 QGS. The CDR3 length is 20 residues. The J segment lost 6 bases and the V segment lost 0 bases, leaving 18 bases of the junction unmatched. The CDR3 nucleotides are TGTGCTCTTGGGGAACTTATCCCTCCCTGGTTTGGGGGATACGGGTATAAACTCATCTTT. Amino acids: CALGELIPPWFGGYGYKLIF.

The chain links TRDV1 to TRDJ1; 10 nucleotides match TRDD3. J gave up 6 bases and V 5 bases, and 30 bases lay outside the gene matches. Per germline, CDR1 TSWWSYY and CDR2 QGS. The CDR3 is 22 amino acids. As DNA, the CDR3 is TGTGCTCTTGGGCTCACGGGTTCCCACACCCAATGGGGGATACTGTTGTGGCATAAACTCATCTTT. Translated, it gives CALGLTGSHTQWGILLWHKLIF.

The gene calls are TRDV2 and TRDJ2; TRDD3 matches at 12 bases. Per germline, CDR1 GEAIGNYY and CDR2 EKD. V gave up 2 bases and J gave up 2 bases; unmatched junction bases: 11. CDR3 size: 19 residues. The CDR3 reads CACDSVILGDTRLTAQLFF. CDR3 coding DNA: TGTGCCTGTGACAGCGTAATACTGGGGGATACTCGCTTGACAGCACAACTCTTCTTT.

V usage is TRDV1 and J usage is TRDJ1; the match to TRDD3 covers 9 bases. The V gene end was trimmed by 3 bases and the J gene end by 3 bases; junction bases not matched to a gene: 20. This CDR3 is built from 20 residues. Germline V gene lookup returns CDR1 TSWWSYY and CDR2 QGS. This chain's CDR3 is CALGDPWLPRGDTEADKLIF. The CDR3 region has the DNA TGTGCTCTTGGGGACCCCTGGCTTCCTCGCGGGGATACGGAGGCCGATAAACTCATCTTT.

As for this clone: This CDR3 is also generated by other DNA sequences in the sample. The chain links TRDV1 to TRDJ1; D possibly matches TRDD2 or TRDD3 (9 bases each). The CDR3 has 25 residues. CDR1 is TSWWSYY, CDR2 QGS, per germline. V gave up 1 base and J gave up 6 bases, with 45 bases separating them. The CDR3: CALGERHLPTRGGTMGDIRTNKLIF. The DNA for the CDR3 is TGTGCTCTTGGGGAACGGCACCTTCCTACTCGGGGTGGGACCATGGGGGATATCAGAACGAATAAACTCATCTTT.

This clone was picked up a small number of times. Other DNA sequences from this sample encode an identical CDR3 as well. The V gene is TRDV2, the J gene TRDJ1, with 7 positions matching TRDD3. V gave up 1 base and J gave up 2 bases; unmatched junction bases: 0. The CDR3 is 13 amino acids. Germline V gene lookup returns CDR1 GEAIGNYY and CDR2 EKD. CDR3: CACDTGGTDKLIF. CDR3 bases: TGTGCCTGTGACACTGGGGGAACCGATAAACTCATCTTT.

Details on this clone: A read error may account for a junction end that differs from germline. V and J are TRDV3 and TRDJ1; D gene unclear. The CDR3 consists of 12 residues. CDR1 is TVYSNPD and CDR2 is GDNSRS in the germline V gene (reference sequence). The CDR3 sequence is CASDWSSDNLIF. The CDR3 nucleotides are TGTGCCTCCGATTGGAGTTCCGATAACCTCATCTTT.

This clone was seen only a few times. The rearrangement joins TRDV3 to TRDJ1, with 8 bases matching TRDD2. Germline V gene lookup returns CDR1 TVYSNPD and CDR2 GDNSRS (reference sequence). This CDR3 has 20 residues. The V segment lost 4 bases and the J segment 1 base; nucleotides outside the gene matches: 26. CDR3 protein: CAYTFLSPLDPPDCTDKLIF. In nucleotides, the CDR3 is TGTGCCTACACCTTCCTAAGTCCACTGGACCCACCGGACTGCACCGATAAACTCATCTTT.

The V and J genes are TRDV1 and TRDJ1, with 7 bases that match TRDD2. The CDR3 spans 19 residues. The germline gives CDR1 TSWWSYY, CDR2 QGS. Germline trimming cut 3 bases from V and 8 bases from J; bases unmatched to any gene: 24. The CDR3 here is CALGDPLFLRAGSPGKLIF. The CDR3 DNA is TGTGCTCTTGGGGATCCTCTTTTCCTACGTGCGGGATCCCCCGGCAAACTCATCTTT.

J is TRDJ1 and V is TRAV29/DV5, with TRDD3 matching over 8 bases. CDR1 is NSMFDY and CDR2 is ISSIKDK in the germline V gene. The CDR3 runs to 16 residues. V shed 0 bases, J shed 3 bases, and the junction held 10 bases outside the gene matches. As DNA, the CDR3 is TGTGCAGCAAGCGCCGGGGATACACCGGTACCCGATAAACTCATCTTT. Protein sequence: CAASAGDTPVPDKLIF.